This section outlines one TCR beta chain sequence together with its context. What it binds is unknown. These data are taken from a study of graft-versus-host responses after intestinal transplantation. For the study at large: All of the recipients had induction that used anti-thymocyte globulin, then tacrolimus and steroids for about 3 years. General study results and limits: Allografts of patients with graft-donor T cell macrochimerism showed high graft-versus-host to host-versus-graft clone ratios.

Generated by immunoSEQ multiplex PCR, the TCRdb table keeps only in-frame clones and is missing some. The profile covers about 93,000 clones, with over 80% appearing a single time and 0.49% taken by the ten largest. V lost 0 bases, J lost 6 bases, and 17 bases lay in between. Per the germline V gene, CDR1 is WSHSY and CDR2 is SAAADI. This CDR3 is 16 amino acids long. Sequenced here: unstimulated CD8+ T cells sorted from spleen or lymph node cells, sampled before intestinal transplant. The receptor was isolated from a human donor who received an intestinal transplant. The chain carries TRBV10-2 and TRBJ1-2, with D possibly matching TRBD1 (5 bases). This chain's CDR3 is CASSESSRQGLDGYTF. CDR3 in DNA: TGCGCCAGCAGTGAGTCGTCCCGTCAGGGACTTGATGGCTACACCTTC.